This TCR beta chain is from a study of blood T cell repertoires in COVID-19. This clone occurred once. Generated by immunoSEQ multiplex PCR, the TCRdb table keeps only in-frame clones and is missing some. The sample includes 180,000 or so clones, roughly 80% seen only once; the top ten take less than 15%. The germline gives CDR1 SGHDN, CDR2 FVKESK. Trimming left V 2 bases short and J 5 bases short, with 15 bases between. This CDR3 region has 15 residues. Sequencing was done on a sample of peripheral blood. The sequence was obtained from a man in his fifties who had recovered from COVID-19. The chain has TRBV14 and TRBJ1-1; D not resolved. In DNA form, the CDR3 reads TGTGCCAGCAGCCAACGAATCGGGGATAGGACTGAAGCTTTCTTT. This encodes CASSQRIGDRTEAFF.